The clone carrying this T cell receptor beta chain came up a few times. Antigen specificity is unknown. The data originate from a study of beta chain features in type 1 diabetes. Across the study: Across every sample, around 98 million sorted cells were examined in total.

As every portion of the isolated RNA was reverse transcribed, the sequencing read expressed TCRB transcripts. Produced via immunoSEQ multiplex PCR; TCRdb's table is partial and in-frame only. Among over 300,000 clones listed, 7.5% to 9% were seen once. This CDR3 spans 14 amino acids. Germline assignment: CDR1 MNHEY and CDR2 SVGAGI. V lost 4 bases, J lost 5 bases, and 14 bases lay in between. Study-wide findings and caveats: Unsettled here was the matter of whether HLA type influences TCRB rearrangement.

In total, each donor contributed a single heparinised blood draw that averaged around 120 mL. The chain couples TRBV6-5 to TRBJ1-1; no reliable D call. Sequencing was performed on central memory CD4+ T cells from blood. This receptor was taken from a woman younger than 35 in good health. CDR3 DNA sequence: TGTGCCAGCAGTTCCTGGATTGTTGGGACTGAAGCTTTCTTT. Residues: CASSSWIVGTEAFF.